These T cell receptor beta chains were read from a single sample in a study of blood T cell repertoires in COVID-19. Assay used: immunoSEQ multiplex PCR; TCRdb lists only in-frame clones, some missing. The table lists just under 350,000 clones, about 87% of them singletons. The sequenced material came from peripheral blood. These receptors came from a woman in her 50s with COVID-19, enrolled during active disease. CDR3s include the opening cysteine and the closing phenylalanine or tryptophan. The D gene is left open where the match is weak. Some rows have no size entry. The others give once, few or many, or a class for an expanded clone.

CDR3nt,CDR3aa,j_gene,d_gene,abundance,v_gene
TGTGCCAGCAGACCGGGACAGCTTTTTAACAATGAGCAGTTCTTC,CASRPGQLFNNEQFF,TRBJ2-1,TRBD1,NA,TRBV2
TGTGCCAGCAGCTTAGAACTAGCGGGAGGGCCCAATGAGCAGTTCTTC,CASSLELAGGPNEQFF,TRBJ2-1,TRBD2,NA,TRBV7-8
TGTGCCAGCAGCCATGAGCCAGGGACCCAGTACTTC,CASSHEPGTQYF,TRBJ2-5,NA,many,TRBV3-1/TRBV3-2
TGTGCCAGCAGCCAGCCCGGGACTAGAGGCGAGCAGTACTTC,CASSQPGTRGEQYF,TRBJ2-7,TRBD2,NA,TRBV3-1/TRBV3-2
TGTGCCAGCACCAAAAATAAGGACAGGGTCTATGGCTACACCTTC,CASTKNKDRVYGYTF,TRBJ1-2,TRBD1,NA,TRBV2
TGTGCTTGCGGGGCGACACCTAACTATGGCTACACCTTC,CACGATPNYGYTF,TRBJ1-2,NA,NA,TRBV7-2
TGTGCCAGCAGCTTGTTGGCTAGCGGCCTGCGGTTCTTC,CASSLLASGLRFF,TRBJ2-1,TRBD2,once,TRBV5-8
TGTGCCAGCAGCTCGACAGCGGGAGGGCGGCGCACAGATACGCAGTATTTT,CASSSTAGGRRTDTQYF,TRBJ2-3,TRBD2,NA,TRBV7-2
TGTGCCTGGGGGCCGGGACAGGGAGCCTACGAGCAGTACTTC,CAWGPGQGAYEQYF,TRBJ2-7,TRBD1,NA,TRBV30
TGTGCCAGCAGTTTACAGAAGGAAGCTTTCTTT,CASSLQKEAFF,TRBJ1-1,NA,NA,TRBV12-3/TRBV12-4
TGTGCCAGCAGTCGCAGCGGGAACAGACTAACCGGGGAGCTGTTTTTT,CASSRSGNRLTGELFF,TRBJ2-2,TRBD2,NA,TRBV3-1/TRBV3-2
TGTGCCACCAGCAGAGATCTCGGCAGGGGGTCCCTCGAGCAGTACTTC,CATSRDLGRGSLEQYF,TRBJ2-7,TRBD1,NA,TRBV15
TGTGCCAGCAGCCAAGGGGGCCGGGCTGAAGCTTTCTTT,CASSQGGRAEAFF,TRBJ1-1,NA,NA,TRBV3-1/TRBV3-2